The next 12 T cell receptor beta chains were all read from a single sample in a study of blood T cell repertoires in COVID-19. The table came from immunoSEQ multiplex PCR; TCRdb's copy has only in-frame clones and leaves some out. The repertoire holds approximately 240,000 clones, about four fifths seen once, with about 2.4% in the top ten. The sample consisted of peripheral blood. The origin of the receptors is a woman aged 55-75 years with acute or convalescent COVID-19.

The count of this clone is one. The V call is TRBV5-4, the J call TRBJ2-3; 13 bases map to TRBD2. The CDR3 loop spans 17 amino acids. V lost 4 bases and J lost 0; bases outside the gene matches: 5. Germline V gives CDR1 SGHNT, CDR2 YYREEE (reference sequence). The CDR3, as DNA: TGTGCCAGCAGCACCGGGACTAGCGGGGCTAGCACAGATACGCAGTATTTT. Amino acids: CASSTGTSGASTDTQYF.

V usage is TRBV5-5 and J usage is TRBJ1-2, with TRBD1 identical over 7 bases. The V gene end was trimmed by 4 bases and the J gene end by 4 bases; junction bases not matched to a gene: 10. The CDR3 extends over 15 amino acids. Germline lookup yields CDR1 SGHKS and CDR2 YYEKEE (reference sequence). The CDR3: CASSELDREAYGYTF. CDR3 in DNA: TGTGCCAGCAGCGAGCTAGACAGGGAGGCCTATGGCTACACCTTC.

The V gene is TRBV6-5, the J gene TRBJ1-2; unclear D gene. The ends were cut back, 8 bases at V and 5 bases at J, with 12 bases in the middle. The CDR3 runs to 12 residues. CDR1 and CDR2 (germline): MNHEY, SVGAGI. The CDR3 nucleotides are TGTGCCAGCTCACAGACACAATATGGCTACACCTTC. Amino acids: CASSQTQYGYTF.

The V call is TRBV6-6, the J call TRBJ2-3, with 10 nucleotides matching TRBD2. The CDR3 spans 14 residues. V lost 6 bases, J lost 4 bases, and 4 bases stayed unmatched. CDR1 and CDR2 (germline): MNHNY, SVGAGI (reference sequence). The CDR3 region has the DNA TGTGCCAGCAGGAGCGGGGGGGGTTCAGATACGCAGTATTTT. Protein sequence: CASRSGGGSDTQYF.

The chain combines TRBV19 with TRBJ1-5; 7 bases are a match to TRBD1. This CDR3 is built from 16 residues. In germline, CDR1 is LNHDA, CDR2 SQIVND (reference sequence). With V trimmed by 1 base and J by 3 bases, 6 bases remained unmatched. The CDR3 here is CASSIGQGGANQPQHF. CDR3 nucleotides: TGTGCCAGTAGTATAGGACAGGGAGGCGCCAATCAGCCCCAGCATTTT. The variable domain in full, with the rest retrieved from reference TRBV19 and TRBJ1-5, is DGGITQSPKYLFRKEGQNVTLSCEQNLNHDAMYWYRQDPGQGLRLIYYSQIVNDFQKGDIAEGYSVSREKKESFPLTVTSAQKNPTAFYLCASSIGQGGANQPQHFGDGTRLSIL.

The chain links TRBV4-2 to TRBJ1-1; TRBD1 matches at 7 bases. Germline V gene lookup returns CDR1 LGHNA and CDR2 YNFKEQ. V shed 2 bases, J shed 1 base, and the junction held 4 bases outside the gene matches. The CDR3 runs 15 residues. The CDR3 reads CASSQTGTANTEAFF. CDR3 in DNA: TGTGCCAGCAGCCAAACCGGGACAGCGAACACTGAAGCTTTCTTT.

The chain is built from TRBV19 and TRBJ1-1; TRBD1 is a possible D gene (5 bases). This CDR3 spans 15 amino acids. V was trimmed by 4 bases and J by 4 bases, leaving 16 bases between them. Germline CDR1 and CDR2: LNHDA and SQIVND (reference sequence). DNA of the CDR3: TGTGCCAGTAGTACAGGGCGGACAAGAACCACTGAAGCTTTCTTT. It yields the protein CASSTGRTRTTEAFF.

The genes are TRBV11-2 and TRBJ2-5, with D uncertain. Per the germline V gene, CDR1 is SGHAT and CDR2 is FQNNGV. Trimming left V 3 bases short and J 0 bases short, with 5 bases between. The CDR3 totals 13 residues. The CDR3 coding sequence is TGTGCCAGCAGCTTCCTGTACCAAGAGACCCAGTACTTC. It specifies CASSFLYQETQYF. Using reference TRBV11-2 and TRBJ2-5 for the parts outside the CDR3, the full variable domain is EAGVAQSPRYKIIEKRQSVAFWCNPISGHATLYWYQQILGQGPKLLIQFQNNGVVDDSQLPKDRFSAERLKGVDSTLKIQPAKLEDSAVYLCASSFLYQETQYFGPGTRLLVL.

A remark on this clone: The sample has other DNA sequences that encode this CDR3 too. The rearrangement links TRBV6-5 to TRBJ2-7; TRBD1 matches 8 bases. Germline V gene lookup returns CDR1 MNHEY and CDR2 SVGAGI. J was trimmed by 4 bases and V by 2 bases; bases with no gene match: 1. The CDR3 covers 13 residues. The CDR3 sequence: CASSYDRGYEQYF. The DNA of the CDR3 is TGTGCCAGCAGTTACGACAGGGGATACGAGCAGTACTTC.

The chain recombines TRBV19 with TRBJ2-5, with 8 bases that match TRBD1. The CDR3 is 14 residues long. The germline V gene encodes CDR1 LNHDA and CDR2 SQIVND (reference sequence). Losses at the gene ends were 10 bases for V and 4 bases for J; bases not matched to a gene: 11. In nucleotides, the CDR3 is TGTGCCACCCGAGGCAGGGGGCGGTTAGAGACCCAGTACTTC. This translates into CATRGRGRLETQYF.

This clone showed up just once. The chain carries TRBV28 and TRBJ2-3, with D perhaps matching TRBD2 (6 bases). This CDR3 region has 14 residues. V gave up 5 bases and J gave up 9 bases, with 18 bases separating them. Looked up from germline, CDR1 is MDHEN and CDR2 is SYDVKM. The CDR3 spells CASSHRTTPGTQYF. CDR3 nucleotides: TGTGCCAGCAGTCACCGGACTACCCCAGGGACGCAGTATTTT.

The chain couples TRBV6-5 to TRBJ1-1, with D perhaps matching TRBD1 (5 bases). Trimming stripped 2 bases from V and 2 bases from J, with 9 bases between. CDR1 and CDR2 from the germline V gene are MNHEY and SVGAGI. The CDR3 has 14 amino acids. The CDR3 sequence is CASSYDSRNTEAFF. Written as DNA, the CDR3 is TGTGCCAGCAGTTACGACAGCCGAAACACTGAAGCTTTCTTT.